What follows is one TCR beta chain and its context. This sample stems from a study of blood T cell repertoires in COVID-19. Study context: From T cells, B-cell-depleted T cells, or PBMCs came the material, which was cDNA or gDNA.

Original processing notes: Scientists estimated how many nucleated cells there were by amplifying reference gene primers. Using immunoSEQ multiplex PCR, the repertoire was profiled, and TCRdb retains in-frame clones only, with some absent. The DNA was the basis for D and trimming; V, J and clone size are from that table. The table has about 82,000 clones, around 89% seen once. Participants came from roughly 23 US areas, aged roughly 18 to 89 years. In assigning cohorts, the study relied on participant-reported clinical history. CDR3 length: 15 amino acids. Trimming took 2 bases from V and 5 from J; bases not matched to a gene: 8. The V gene's germline CDR1 is SGHKS and CDR2 YYEKEE (reference sequence).

The TCR sequence derives from a woman between 50 and 59 years old with acute COVID-19. J is TRBJ1-1 and V is TRBV5-5, with 8 nucleotides matching TRBD1. The specimen was PBMCs or T cells enriched from blood (not recorded which). CDR3 DNA: TGTGCCAGCAGCTTTAATCCCACAGGGGGGACTGAAGCTTTCTTT. It encodes CASSFNPTGGTEAFF.